The 32 T cell receptor beta chains presented below share a single source sample, sequenced in a study of blood T cell repertoires in COVID-19. Data came from immunoSEQ multiplex PCR; TCRdb stores just in-frame clones and leaves some out. The repertoire holds approximately 170,000 clones, with 70% to 90% as singletons. The sample consisted of peripheral blood. All receptors come from a man older than 75 with COVID-19, enrolled during active disease.

The chain joins TRBV5-1 to TRBJ2-3, with D perhaps matching TRBD1 (5 bases). Germline V lookup: CDR1 SGHRS, CDR2 YFSETQ. Trimming left V 0 bases short and J 1 base short, with 12 bases between. The CDR3 runs 16 residues. The CDR3 region has the DNA TGCGCCAGCAGCTTGGCCGCCAGGGTCGGCACAGATACGCAGTATTTT. Protein sequence: CASSLAARVGTDTQYF.

The chain has TRBV19 and TRBJ1-1; weak D call: TRBD1 (5 bases). The V gene's germline CDR1 is LNHDA and CDR2 SQIVND (reference sequence). Trimming removed 3 bases from V and 2 bases from J, with 10 bases in between. The CDR3 covers 14 residues. Here the CDR3 reads CASSMRTLNTEAFF. The CDR3 DNA reads as TGTGCCAGTAGTATGAGGACACTAAACACTGAAGCTTTCTTT.

This chain joins TRBV6-1 and TRBJ1-4; 7 bases are a match to TRBD1. Germline V gives CDR1 MNHNS, CDR2 SASEGT. The length of the CDR3 is 14 residues. J gave up 5 bases and V 6 bases, and 6 bases lay outside the gene matches. The CDR3 region is CASSPGTVNEKLFF. The CDR3 DNA reads as TGTGCCAGCAGCCCCGGGACAGTAAATGAAAAACTGTTTTTT.

V is TRBV7-3 and J is TRBJ1-2; a weak D match, TRBD1 (5 bases). The CDR3 covers 14 residues. Trimming left V 0 bases short and J 8 bases short, with 13 bases between. Per the germline V gene, CDR1 is SGHTA and CDR2 is FQGTGA. For the CDR3, the DNA is TGTGCCAGCAGCTTAACCCCGGACAAGCGAGGCTACACCTTC. Its translation: CASSLTPDKRGYTF.

V usage is TRBV14 and J usage is TRBJ1-5; 9 bases are a match to TRBD1. This CDR3 is 17 amino acids long. The ends lost 3 bases at V and 2 bases at J; junction bases unmatched: 8. The germline V gene encodes CDR1 SGHDN and CDR2 FVKESK. In nucleotides, the CDR3 is TGTGCCAGCAGCCACCCGACAGGGGGACATCGCAATCAGCCCCAGCATTTT. Amino acid sequence: CASSHPTGGHRNQPQHF.

J is TRBJ2-7 and V is TRBV7-9, with D uncertain. Germline V gene data show CDR1 as SEHNR and CDR2 as FQNEAQ (reference sequence). The germline V and J ends were trimmed by 3 bases and 3 bases, with 9 bases remaining between them. This CDR3 has 13 residues. The DNA for the CDR3 is TGTGCCAGCAGCTTTTTTAGTTACTACGAGCAGTACTTC. Its translation: CASSFFSYYEQYF.

The table lists this clone with a few counts. The rearrangement joins TRBV5-4 to TRBJ1-2, with 8 bases aligning to TRBD1. Germline CDR1 reads SGHNT; CDR2 reads YYREEE (reference sequence). The CDR3 extends over 15 amino acids. Trimming at V came to 4 bases and at J to 1 base, leaving 6 bases not matched to a gene. The CDR3 is CASSQNRGGNYGYTF. The CDR3 DNA sequence: TGTGCCAGCAGCCAAAACAGGGGGGGTAACTATGGCTACACCTTC.

The genes are TRBV4-1 and TRBJ2-7; a possible D gene is TRBD2 (6 bases). Per the germline V gene, CDR1 is MGHRA and CDR2 is YSYEKL. The CDR3 runs to 15 residues. Trimming took off 1 base at V and 3 bases at J, with 13 bases between the two ends. In nucleotides, the CDR3 is TGCGCCAGCAGCCAAGGCAGGGAGGAAAACTACGAGCAGTACTTC. It is translated as CASSQGREENYEQYF.

This clone appeared once. This chain connects TRBV6-5 to TRBJ2-7; 9 positions match TRBD1. This CDR3 contains 14 residues. The J segment lost 7 bases and the V segment lost 5 bases, leaving 9 bases of the junction unmatched. Germline lookup yields CDR1 MNHEY and CDR2 SVGAGI. The CDR3: CASSPDRGAGEQYF. CDR3 nucleotides: TGTGCCAGCAGTCCCGACAGGGGGGCCGGGGAGCAGTACTTC.

The genes are TRBV2 and TRBJ2-7; a weak D match, TRBD1 (6 bases). From germline, CDR1 is SNHLY and CDR2 FYNNEI. V lost 8 bases to trimming and J lost 0 bases, with 17 bases between them. The CDR3 contains 15 residues. CDR3 amino acids: CASGDYGQSSYEQYF. CDR3 nucleotides: TGTGCCAGCGGAGATTATGGACAGTCCTCCTACGAGCAGTACTTC.

This clone appeared once. The rearrangement links TRBV6-5 to TRBJ1-2; D is uncertain. There are 14 residues in the CDR3. The germline CDR1 and CDR2 sequences are MNHEY and SVGAGI. With 0 bases removed from V and 0 bases from J, the gap between germline ends came to 5 bases. The CDR3 region is CASSYSQTNYGYTF. The CDR3 DNA follows: TGTGCCAGCAGTTACTCGCAGACTAACTATGGCTACACCTTC.

Turning to this clone: Other DNA variants within this sample encode the same CDR3. The V and J genes are TRBV12-3 or TRBV12-4 and TRBJ1-2; tentative D call: TRBD1 (6 bases). The CDR3 length is 13 residues. V lost 5 bases to trimming and J lost 2 bases, with 9 bases between them. The CDR3 here is CASSLQGNYGYTF. The CDR3 DNA reads as TGTGCCAGCAGTCTACAGGGAAACTATGGCTACACCTTC.

The CDR3 DNA is TGTGCCAGCAGCTGGGGACAGACCCCGTCTGGGCAGTACTTC. Protein: CASSWGQTPSGQYF. The rearrangement joins TRBV7-9 to TRBJ2-7, with TRBD1 identical over 7 bases. This CDR3 is 14 amino acids long. V was clipped by 4 bases and J by 9 bases; unmatched bases: 12. Looked up from germline, CDR1 is SEHNR and CDR2 is FQNEAQ (reference sequence).

The chain couples TRBV7-2 to TRBJ1-5; D is ambiguous. The CDR3 length is 15 residues. Germline CDR1 reads SGHTA; CDR2 reads FQGNSA. Trimming removed 1 base at V and 0 bases at J, with 7 bases between. CDR3 DNA sequence: TGTGCCAGCAGCTTAGTTTTCAGTAGCAATCAGCCCCAGCATTTT. The encoded protein is CASSLVFSSNQPQHF.

The chain uses TRBV18 and TRBJ1-6; TRBD1 matches at 11 bases. Germline lookup yields CDR1 KGHSH and CDR2 LQKENI. The CDR3 totals 15 residues. Trimming at V came to 4 bases and at J to 9 bases, leaving 5 bases not matched to a gene. CDR3 in amino acids: CASSRTGTGGSPLHF. As DNA, the CDR3 is TGTGCCAGCTCACGTACCGGGACAGGGGGTTCACCCCTCCACTTT.

The V and J genes are TRBV6-2 or TRBV6-3 and TRBJ1-5; D is undetermined. Germline V gene lookup returns CDR1 MNHEY and CDR2 SVGEGT. The CDR3 has 13 amino acids. V lost 6 bases and J 0 bases, leaving 6 bases between the germline ends. This CDR3 is CASSSYSNQPQHF. The CDR3, as DNA: TGTGCCAGCAGCTCGTATAGCAATCAGCCCCAGCATTTT.

The rearrangement uses TRBV7-8 and TRBJ2-1, with TRBD2 matching 7 bases. Per germline, CDR1 SGHVS and CDR2 FQNEAQ. The CDR3 is 16 amino acids. The V segment lost 3 bases and the J segment 0 bases; nucleotides outside the gene matches: 5. The CDR3 DNA sequence: TGTGCCAGCAGCTTCAGGCGGGGGTCCTCCTACAATGAGCAGTTCTTC. Translation: CASSFRRGSSYNEQFF.

The chain links TRBV2 to TRBJ2-7; D possibly corresponds to TRBD1 (5 bases). CDR3 length: 13 residues. Germline assignment: CDR1 SNHLY and CDR2 FYNNEI. V was clipped by 5 bases and J by 3 bases, with 11 bases between them. The CDR3 sequence: CASSSAGFYEQYF. CDR3 in DNA: TGTGCCAGCAGTAGTGCAGGGTTCTACGAGCAGTACTTC.

V gene TRBV11-1 combines with J gene TRBJ1-1, with D perhaps matching TRBD1 (5 bases). Trimming cost V 8 bases and J 3 bases, with 22 bases left between them. The CDR3 spans 16 residues. Germline lookup yields CDR1 SGHAT and CDR2 FQDESV (reference sequence). The CDR3 DNA sequence: TGTGCCAGCTACGGGGTCGACAGCGCGGGATACACTGAAGCTTTCTTT. Its translation is CASYGVDSAGYTEAFF.

The chain joins TRBV6-5 to TRBJ2-7, with D possibly TRBD2 on 6 matching bases. The CDR3 spans 14 residues. The germline gives CDR1 MNHEY, CDR2 SVGAGI. The V and J ends lost 5 bases and 4 bases respectively, with 15 bases between them. CDR3: CASSLSGTLYEQYF. CDR3 nucleotide sequence: TGTGCCAGCAGTCTATCCGGGACTTTGTACGAGCAGTACTTC.

V and J are TRBV10-1 and TRBJ2-3, with 8 nucleotides matching TRBD2. Germline V gene sequence: CDR1 WNHNN, CDR2 SYGVQD (reference sequence). The CDR3 is made up of 15 amino acids. The V and J ends lost 6 bases and 0 bases, in that order; junction bases with no gene match: 5. The CDR3, as DNA: TGCGCCAGCAGAGCGGGGGCCCGAAGCACAGATACGCAGTATTTT. It encodes CASRAGARSTDTQYF.

This chain uses TRBV5-5 with TRBJ1-1; D perhaps matches TRBD1 (5 bases). Trimming took off 2 bases at V and 3 bases at J, with 14 bases between the two ends. This CDR3 region has 15 residues. CDR1 is SGHKS and CDR2 is YYEKEE in the germline V gene (reference sequence). The CDR3 DNA follows: TGTGCCAGCAGCTTTAGGCAGGGAAAGTACACTGAAGCTTTCTTT. Its translation: CASSFRQGKYTEAFF.

The gene calls are TRBV11-1 and TRBJ1-3; D call uncertain. V lost 0 bases and J 6 bases, leaving 12 bases between the germline ends. The CDR3 consists of 15 residues. Germline CDR1 is SGHAT and CDR2 is FQDESV (reference sequence). CDR3 bases: TGTGCCAGCAGCTTAGCGGCCAGGCCTGAAAACACCATATATTTT. It is translated as CASSLAARPENTIYF.

The V call is TRBV4-1, the J call TRBJ2-1; TRBD2 agrees at 10 bases. Trimming removed 0 bases from V and 7 bases from J; junction bases left unmatched: 12. The germline V gene has CDR1 MGHRA and CDR2 YSYEKL. The CDR3 consists of 18 residues. CDR3 protein: CASSQDSRGAGGRNEQFF. In DNA form, the CDR3 reads TGCGCCAGCAGCCAAGATTCGAGGGGAGCGGGGGGGCGGAATGAGCAGTTCTTC.

The chain links TRBV29-1 to TRBJ2-5; 9 positions match TRBD1. This CDR3 comprises 13 residues. The V segment lost 8 bases and the J segment 5 bases; nucleotides outside the gene matches: 9. Germline V gene sequence: CDR1 SQVTM, CDR2 ANQGSEA. CDR3 coding DNA: TGCAGCCTCCAGACAGGGGGAGGGGAGACCCAGTACTTC. This codes for CSLQTGGGETQYF.

The chain employs TRBV7-9 and TRBJ1-1; D may be TRBD1 (6 bases). Germline assignment: CDR1 SEHNR and CDR2 FQNEAQ (reference sequence). The CDR3 contains 14 residues. Trimming took 5 bases from V and 8 from J, leaving 18 bases between them. The chain's CDR3 is CASSPGWTAREAFF. The DNA for the CDR3 is TGTGCCAGCAGCCCGGGCTGGACAGCCCGAGAAGCTTTCTTT.

The chain uses TRBV29-1 and TRBJ1-1, with no clear D. CDR1 is SQVTM, CDR2 ANQGSEA, per germline. Trimming shortened V by 7 bases and J by 1 base, and 10 bases separated the two germline ends. The CDR3 runs to 12 residues. CDR3 coding DNA: TGCAGCGCCAGAATTTCGAACACTGAAGCTTTCTTT. It yields the protein CSARISNTEAFF.

Note on this clone: A junction end diverges from the germline sequence, so it may reflect a read error. Other nucleotide sequences in the sample specify the same CDR3. The V and J genes are TRBV11-3 and TRBJ1-1; D gene unclear. Germline assignment: CDR1 SGHNT and CDR2 YENEEA. This CDR3 comprises 13 residues. The CDR3 region has the DNA TGCGCCAGCAGCTCGCGGGGGAACACTGAAGCTTTCTTT. This encodes CASSSRGNTEAFF.

CDR3 protein: CASSDLRRRDSPYGGEQFF. The CDR3 DNA reads as TGTGCCAGCAGTGATTTGCGACGCCGGGACTCACCCTACGGGGGGGAGCAGTTCTTC. The genes are TRBV6-1 and TRBJ2-1, with 7 nucleotides matching TRBD2. Germline V gene sequence: CDR1 MNHNS, CDR2 SASEGT. J lost 10 bases, V lost 3 bases, and 24 bases had no gene match. CDR3 size: 19 residues.

V usage is TRBV6-2 or TRBV6-3 and J usage is TRBJ1-1; D is unclear. V dropped 5 bases and J dropped 1 base, with 11 bases sitting between them. This CDR3 region has 14 residues. CDR1 and CDR2 from the germline V gene are MNHEY and SVGEGT. DNA for the CDR3: TGTGCCAGCAGTAAACCGGGTAAGAACACTGAAGCTTTCTTT. Its protein is CASSKPGKNTEAFF.

The J gene is TRBJ2-5, the V gene TRBV2, with D possibly matching TRBD1 (5 bases). Germline assignment: CDR1 SNHLY and CDR2 FYNNEI. Deletions cut 4 bases from V and 4 bases from J, with 13 bases between. The CDR3 consists of 14 residues. The CDR3 nucleotides read TGTGCCAGCAGTGGGGGCCGCCCCGCAGAGACCCAGTACTTC. Its protein is CASSGGRPAETQYF. The variable domain in full, completed from reference TRBV2 and TRBJ2-5, reads EPEVTQTPSHQVTQMGQEVILRCVPISNHLYFYWYRQILGQKVEFLVSFYNNEISEKSEIFDDQFSVERPDGSNFTLKIRSTKLEDSAMYFCASSGGRPAETQYFGPGTRLLVL.

This sequence joins TRBV2 and TRBJ2-2; 14 nucleotides line up with TRBD2. The germline V gene encodes CDR1 SNHLY and CDR2 FYNNEI. The CDR3 contains 18 residues. Trimming cost V 5 bases and J 2 bases; bases outside gene matches: 7. For the CDR3, the DNA is TGTGCCAGCAGTTCCGGGACTAGCGGGGGCCTAAACACCGGGGAGCTGTTTTTT. Amino acid sequence: CASSSGTSGGLNTGELFF. Together with reference TRBV2 and TRBJ2-2, the CDR3 gives the full variable domain: EPEVTQTPSHQVTQMGQEVILRCVPISNHLYFYWYRQILGQKVEFLVSFYNNEISEKSEIFDDQFSVERPDGSNFTLKIRSTKLEDSAMYFCASSSGTSGGLNTGELFFGEGSRLTVL.